This TCR beta chain was recorded in a study of PD-L1 blockade in urothelial cancer. Study-wide context: At 6 weeks and at 3 weeks (second dose) after treatment start, blood was analyzed.

Germline V gives CDR1 SGHRS, CDR2 YFSETQ. The V gene lost 1 base and the J gene lost 0 bases, with 9 bases spanning the gap. The CDR3 is 15 amino acids. Profiling relied on immunoSEQ multiplex PCR, and the TCRdb table lists in-frame clones only, not all of them. Of more than 30,000 clones in the sample, more than 70% were seen once. The TCR was taken from a man between 60 and 75 years old with urothelial cancer. The rearrangement uses TRBV5-1 and TRBJ2-3, with D perhaps TRBD1 (5 bases). Source: PBMCs, taken around atezolizumab (anti-PD-L1) treatment. The CDR3 region is CASSLQGLSTDTQYF. The DNA of the CDR3 is TGCGCCAGCAGCTTGCAGGGCTTAAGCACAGATACGCAGTATTTT.